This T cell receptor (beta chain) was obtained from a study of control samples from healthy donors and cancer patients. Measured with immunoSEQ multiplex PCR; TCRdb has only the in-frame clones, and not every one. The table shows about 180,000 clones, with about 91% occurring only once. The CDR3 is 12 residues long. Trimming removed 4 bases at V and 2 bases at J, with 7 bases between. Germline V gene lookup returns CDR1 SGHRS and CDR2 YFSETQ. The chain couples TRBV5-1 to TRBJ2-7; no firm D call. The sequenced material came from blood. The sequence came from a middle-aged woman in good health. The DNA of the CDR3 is TGCGCCAGCAGCCGCGACACCTACGAGCAGTACTTC. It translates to CASSRDTYEQYF. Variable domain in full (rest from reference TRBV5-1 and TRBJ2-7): KAGVTQTPRYLIKTRGQQVTLSCSPISGHRSVSWYQQTPGQGLQFLFEYFSETQRNKGNFPGRFSGRQFSNSRSEMNVSTLELGDSALYLCASSRDTYEQYFGPGTRLTVT.